The 11 T cell receptor beta chains below come from one sample, sequenced in a study of T-cell reconstitution after alpha-beta-depleted transplantation in children. Researchers prepared the TCRbeta library using unique molecular identifiers, the study reports. One entry per CDR3 protein results from TCRdb running MiXCR on the PCR reads. The sample contains fewer than 700,000 distinct CDR3 sequences, about 21% of which appear only once. The source material was PBMCs, mostly from graft donor cells, sampled 360 days after TCRalphabeta/CD19-depleted stem cell transplant. The source is a boy younger than two who had a stem cell transplant for acute myeloid leukemia, so the T cells may come from the graft donor.

Ten or more counts support this clonotype. The rearrangement uses TRBV7-9 and TRBJ1-5; weak D call: TRBD1 (5 bases). The germline gives CDR1 SEHNR, CDR2 FQNEAQ (reference sequence). V dropped 5 bases and J dropped 7 bases, with 18 bases sitting between them. CDR3 length: 15 residues. The CDR3 nucleotides are TGTGCCAGCAGCCCCGGGGCAGGAACTAGCCAGCCCCAGCATTTT. Its translation is CASSPGAGTSQPQHF.

In its sample, this clonotype was seen many times. CDR3 region: CASSPRAGPNYGYTF. CDR3 sequence (DNA): TGCGCCAGCAGCCCGAGGGCAGGGCCTAACTATGGCTACACCTTC. The genes are TRBV4-1 and TRBJ1-2, with D perhaps TRBD1 (5 bases). Germline V gives CDR1 MGHRA, CDR2 YSYEKL. The CDR3 contains 15 residues. V lost 4 bases and J 0 bases, leaving 12 bases between the germline ends.

This clonotype was seen a few times. This chain uses TRBV12-3 or TRBV12-4 with TRBJ2-6; 9 nucleotides agree with TRBD1. There are 15 residues in the CDR3. The J segment lost 2 bases and the V segment lost 6 bases, leaving 2 bases of the junction unmatched. The CDR3 DNA sequence: TGTGCCAGCAGACGACAGGGGGCTGGGGCCAACGTCCTGACTTTC. It encodes CASRRQGAGANVLTF.

At least ten counts were recorded for this clonotype. V and J are TRBV28 and TRBJ2-3; D could derive from TRBD1 or TRBD2 (6 bases each). The V gene's germline CDR1 is MDHEN and CDR2 SYDVKM. Trimming shortened V by 10 bases and J by 4 bases, and 12 bases separated the two germline ends. This CDR3 spans 12 amino acids. The CDR3 DNA follows: TGTGCCACCACGGGGGCCCCAGATACGCAGTATTTT. Translated, it gives CATTGAPDTQYF.

The chain carries TRBV6-6 and TRBJ2-3; possibly TRBD2 for D (6 bases). The CDR3 is 13 amino acids. V dropped 2 bases and J dropped 5 bases, with 8 bases sitting between them. Looked up from germline, CDR1 is MNHNY and CDR2 is SVGAGI (reference sequence). The CDR3 reads CASSYRGGDTQYF. CDR3 sequence (DNA): TGTGCCAGCAGTTACAGGGGAGGAGATACGCAGTATTTT.

The sample holds one count of this clonotype. The chain joins TRBV20-1 to TRBJ2-3; D perhaps matches TRBD2 (6 bases). Trimming shortened V by 3 bases and J by 7 bases, and 11 bases separated the two germline ends. This CDR3 is built from 12 residues. Germline V gives CDR1 DFQATT, CDR2 SNEGSKA (reference sequence). For the CDR3, the DNA is TGCAGTGCTAGCGGGGGAGAGAATACGCAGTATTTT. It codes for CSASGGENTQYF.

This clonotype came up a few times. The chain links TRBV20-1 to TRBJ1-3; a weak D match, TRBD1 (5 bases). This CDR3 region has 15 residues. Germline CDR1 reads DFQATT; CDR2 reads SNEGSKA (reference sequence). The germline V and J ends were trimmed by 2 bases and 0 bases, with 11 bases remaining between them. Written as DNA, the CDR3 is TGCAGTGCTAGACGGGGACCTATCTCTGGAAACACCATATATTTT. Translating gives CSARRGPISGNTIYF.

In this sample, this clonotype turned up a few times. The V call is TRBV28, the J call TRBJ1-2, with D unresolved. Trimming took off 1 base at V and 8 bases at J, with 14 bases between the two ends. The CDR3 consists of 14 residues. Germline V lookup: CDR1 MDHEN, CDR2 SYDVKM. The DNA of the CDR3 is TGTGCCAGCAGTTTATCGCCCCGGGCGGGAGGCTACACCTTC. It translates to CASSLSPRAGGYTF.

This clonotype occurred many times. The chain joins TRBV6-5 to TRBJ2-1; 8 bases agree with TRBD2. This CDR3 is 15 amino acids long. V gave up 4 bases and J gave up 7 bases; unmatched junction bases: 9. The germline V gene encodes CDR1 MNHEY and CDR2 SVGAGI. CDR3 sequence reads: CASSLRSGVPNEQFF. CDR3 DNA: TGTGCCAGCAGTTTGCGTAGCGGGGTACCGAATGAGCAGTTCTTC.

The genes are TRBV12-3 or TRBV12-4 and TRBJ2-3; TRBD2 aligns across 12 bases. J was trimmed by 5 bases and V by 5 bases; bases with no gene match: 5. The length of the CDR3 is 15 residues. This chain's CDR3 is CASSGTSGRLDTQYF. The CDR3 nucleotides are TGTGCCAGCAGTGGGACTAGCGGGCGGTTAGATACGCAGTATTTT.

This clonotype was picked up many times. The J gene is TRBJ2-7, the V gene TRBV25-1; D not certain. The V gene lost 4 bases and the J gene lost 2 bases, with 3 bases spanning the gap. The CDR3 sequence is 11 residues long. Germline V gene sequence: CDR1 MGHDK, CDR2 SYGVNS. The CDR3: CASSVTYEQYF. In DNA, the CDR3 is TGTGCCAGCAGTGTTACCTACGAGCAGTACTTC.